The present T cell receptor beta chain was sequenced within a study of blood T cells in healthy people across ages. Whole-study results and caveats: Because sorting was not performed, PBMCs prevented conclusive naive versus antigen-experienced comparison.

On this clonotype itself: Its antigen is as yet unknown.

Primers used in a second PCR of about 7 to 12 cycles were a sample-barcoded 5' primer and a J-beta primer mix. TCRdb re-analysed the 5' RACE reads in MiXCR, keeping a single row per CDR3 protein. The table has 1,500,000 or so distinct CDR3 sequences, roughly 59% seen once; the top ten hold 5% to 7%. Per individual sample, total RNA of at least 5 micrograms was extracted. The V and J ends lost 8 bases and 4 bases respectively, with 20 bases between them. The CDR3 runs 15 residues. Per germline, CDR1 MGHRA and CDR2 YSYEKL. The TCR was taken from a man younger than 30 in good health. The chain couples TRBV4-1 to TRBJ1-1, with D possibly being TRBD1 (5 bases). Sequencing was performed on blood. The CDR3 loop reads CASSLRPDSSTEAFF. CDR3 coding DNA: TGCGCCAGCTCCCTCCGTCCCGACAGCAGCACTGAAGCTTTCTTT.